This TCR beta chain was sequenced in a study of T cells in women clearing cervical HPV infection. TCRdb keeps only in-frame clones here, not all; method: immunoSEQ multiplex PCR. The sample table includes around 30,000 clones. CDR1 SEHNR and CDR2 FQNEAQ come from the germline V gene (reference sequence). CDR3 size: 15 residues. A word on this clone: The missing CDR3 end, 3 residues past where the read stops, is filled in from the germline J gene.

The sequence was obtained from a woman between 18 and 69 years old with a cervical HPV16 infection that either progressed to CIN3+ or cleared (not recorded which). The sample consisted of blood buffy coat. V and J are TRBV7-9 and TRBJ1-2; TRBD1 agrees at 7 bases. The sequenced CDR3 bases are TGTGCCAGCAGCATGGACAGGCTTTTTATCGACGAC. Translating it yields CASSMDRLFIDD. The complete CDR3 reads CASSMDRLFIDDYTF.